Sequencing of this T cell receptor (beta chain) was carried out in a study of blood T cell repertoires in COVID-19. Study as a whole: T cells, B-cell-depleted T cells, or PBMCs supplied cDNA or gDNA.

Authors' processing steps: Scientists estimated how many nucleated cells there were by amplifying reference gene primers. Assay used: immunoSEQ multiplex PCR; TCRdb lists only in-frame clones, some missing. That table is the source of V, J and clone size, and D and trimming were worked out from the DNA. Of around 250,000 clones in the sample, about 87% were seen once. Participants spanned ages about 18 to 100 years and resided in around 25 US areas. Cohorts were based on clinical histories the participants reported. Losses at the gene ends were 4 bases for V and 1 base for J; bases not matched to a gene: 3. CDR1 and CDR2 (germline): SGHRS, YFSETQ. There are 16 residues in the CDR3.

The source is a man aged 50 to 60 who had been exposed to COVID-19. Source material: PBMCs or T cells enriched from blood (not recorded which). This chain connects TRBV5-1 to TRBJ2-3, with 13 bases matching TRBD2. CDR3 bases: TGCGCCAGCAGCCCCGGACTAGCGGGGGGCACAGATACGCAGTATTTT. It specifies CASSPGLAGGTDTQYF.